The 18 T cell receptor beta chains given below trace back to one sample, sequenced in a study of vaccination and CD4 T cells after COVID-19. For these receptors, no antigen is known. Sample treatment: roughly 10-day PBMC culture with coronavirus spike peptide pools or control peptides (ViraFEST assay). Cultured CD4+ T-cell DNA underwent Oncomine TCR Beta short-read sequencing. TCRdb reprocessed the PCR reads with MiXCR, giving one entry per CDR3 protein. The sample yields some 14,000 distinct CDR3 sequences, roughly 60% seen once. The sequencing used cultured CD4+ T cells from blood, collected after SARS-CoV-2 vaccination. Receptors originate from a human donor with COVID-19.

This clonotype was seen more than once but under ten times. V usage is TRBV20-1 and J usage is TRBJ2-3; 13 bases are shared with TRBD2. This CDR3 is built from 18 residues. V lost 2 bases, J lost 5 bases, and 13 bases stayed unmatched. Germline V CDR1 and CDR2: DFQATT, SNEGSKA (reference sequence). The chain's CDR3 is CSARPTGRTSGGLDTQYF. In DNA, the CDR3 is TGCAGTGCTAGACCTACCGGCCGGACTAGCGGGGGTTTAGATACGCAGTATTTT.

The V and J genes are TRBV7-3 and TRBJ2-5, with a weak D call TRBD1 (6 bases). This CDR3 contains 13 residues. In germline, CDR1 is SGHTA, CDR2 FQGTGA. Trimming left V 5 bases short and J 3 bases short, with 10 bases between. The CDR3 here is CASSRRTEETQYF. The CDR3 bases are TGTGCCAGCAGCCGCCGGACAGAAGAGACCCAGTACTTC.

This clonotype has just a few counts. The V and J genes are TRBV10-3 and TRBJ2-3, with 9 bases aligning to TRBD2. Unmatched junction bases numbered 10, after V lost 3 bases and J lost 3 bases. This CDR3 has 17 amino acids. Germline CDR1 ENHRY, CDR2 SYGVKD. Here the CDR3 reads CAISDPRRAGGTDTQYF. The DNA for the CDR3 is TGTGCCATCAGTGATCCCAGGCGAGCGGGGGGTACAGATACGCAGTATTTT.

The CDR3 here is CASSIGAGGGYGYTF. The CDR3 bases are TGTGCCAGTAGTATAGGGGCAGGGGGAGGCTATGGCTACACCTTC. The V gene is TRBV19, the J gene TRBJ1-2; 7 bases match TRBD1. The CDR3 runs 15 residues. V shed 1 base and J 4 bases; nucleotides not matched to a gene: 6. Germline V gene data show CDR1 as LNHDA and CDR2 as SQIVND (reference sequence).

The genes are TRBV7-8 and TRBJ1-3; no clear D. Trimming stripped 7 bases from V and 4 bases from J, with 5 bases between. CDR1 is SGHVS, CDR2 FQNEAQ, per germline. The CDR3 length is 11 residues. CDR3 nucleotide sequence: TGTGCCAGCATGCAAGGAAACACCATATATTTT. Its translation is CASMQGNTIYF.

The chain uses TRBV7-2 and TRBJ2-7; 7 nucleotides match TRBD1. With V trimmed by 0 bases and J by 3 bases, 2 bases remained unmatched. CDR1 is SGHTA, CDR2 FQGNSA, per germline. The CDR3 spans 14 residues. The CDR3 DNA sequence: TGTGCCAGCAGCTTAGCTCGGGACAGCTACGAGCAGTACTTC. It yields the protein CASSLARDSYEQYF.

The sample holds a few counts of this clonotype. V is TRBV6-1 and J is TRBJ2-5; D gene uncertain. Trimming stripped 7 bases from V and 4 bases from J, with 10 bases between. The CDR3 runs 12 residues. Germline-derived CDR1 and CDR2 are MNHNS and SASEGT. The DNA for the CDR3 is TGTGCCAGCATCTCTGACGGAGAGACCCAGTACTTC. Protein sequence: CASISDGETQYF.

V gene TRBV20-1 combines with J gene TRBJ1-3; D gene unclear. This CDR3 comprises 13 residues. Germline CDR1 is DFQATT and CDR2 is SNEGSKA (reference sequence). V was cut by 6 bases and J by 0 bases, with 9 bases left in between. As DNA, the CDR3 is TGCAGTGCCACCCATAGCTCTGGAAACACCATATATTTT. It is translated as CSATHSSGNTIYF.

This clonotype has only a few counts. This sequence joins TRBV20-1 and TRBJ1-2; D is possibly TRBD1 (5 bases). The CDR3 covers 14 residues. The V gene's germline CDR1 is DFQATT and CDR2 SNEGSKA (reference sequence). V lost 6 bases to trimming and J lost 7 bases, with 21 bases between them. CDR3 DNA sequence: TGCAGTGCCGTCACCCCAAGGGGTGAGAGTGGCTACACCTTC. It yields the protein CSAVTPRGESGYTF.

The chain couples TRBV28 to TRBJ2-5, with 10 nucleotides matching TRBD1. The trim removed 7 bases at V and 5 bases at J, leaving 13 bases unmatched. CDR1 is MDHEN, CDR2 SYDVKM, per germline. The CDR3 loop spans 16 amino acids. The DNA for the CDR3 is TGTGCCAGCACCCTAATGGGACAGGGGCTTAGGGAGACCCAGTACTTC. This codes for CASTLMGQGLRETQYF.

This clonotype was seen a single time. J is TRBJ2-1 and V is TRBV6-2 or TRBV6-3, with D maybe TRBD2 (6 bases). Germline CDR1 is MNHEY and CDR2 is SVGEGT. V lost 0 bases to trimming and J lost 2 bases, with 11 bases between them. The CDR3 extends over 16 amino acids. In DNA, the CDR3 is TGTGCCAGCAGTTACTCGGGCGGGGTCACCTACAATGAGCAGTTCTTC. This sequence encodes CASSYSGGVTYNEQFF.

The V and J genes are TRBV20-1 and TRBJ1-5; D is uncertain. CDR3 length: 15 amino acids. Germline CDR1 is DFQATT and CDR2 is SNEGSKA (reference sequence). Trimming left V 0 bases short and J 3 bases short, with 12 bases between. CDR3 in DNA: TGCAGTGCTAGAGATGCCGGGTTTATCAATCAGCCCCAGCATTTT. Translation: CSARDAGFINQPQHF.

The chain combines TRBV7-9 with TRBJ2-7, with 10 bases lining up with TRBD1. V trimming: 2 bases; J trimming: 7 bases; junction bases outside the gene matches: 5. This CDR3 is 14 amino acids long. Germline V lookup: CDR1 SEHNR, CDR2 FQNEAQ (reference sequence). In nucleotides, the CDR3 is TGTGCCAGCAGCTTACCGGGACAGGGGACGGAGCAGTACTTC. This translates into CASSLPGQGTEQYF.

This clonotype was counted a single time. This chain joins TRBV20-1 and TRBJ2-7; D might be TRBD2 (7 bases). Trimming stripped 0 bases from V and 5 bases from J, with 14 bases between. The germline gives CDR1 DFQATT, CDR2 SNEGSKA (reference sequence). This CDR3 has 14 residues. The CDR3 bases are TGCAGTGCTAGAGATGCCCGGGGGGCCGACGAGCAGTACTTC. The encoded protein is CSARDARGADEQYF.

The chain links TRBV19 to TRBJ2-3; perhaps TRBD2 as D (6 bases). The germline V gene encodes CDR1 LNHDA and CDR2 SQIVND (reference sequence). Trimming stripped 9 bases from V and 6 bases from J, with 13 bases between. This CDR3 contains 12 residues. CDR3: CASRGALDTQYF. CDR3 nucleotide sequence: TGTGCCAGCCGCGGGGCCCTGGATACGCAGTATTTT.

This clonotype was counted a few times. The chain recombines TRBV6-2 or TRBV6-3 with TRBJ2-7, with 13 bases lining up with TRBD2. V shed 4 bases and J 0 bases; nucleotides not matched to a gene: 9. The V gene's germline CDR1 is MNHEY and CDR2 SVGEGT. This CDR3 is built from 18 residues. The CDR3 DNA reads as TGTGCCAGCAGTTCCCGACTGGGACTAGCGGGGAACTCCTACGAGCAGTACTTC. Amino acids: CASSSRLGLAGNSYEQYF.

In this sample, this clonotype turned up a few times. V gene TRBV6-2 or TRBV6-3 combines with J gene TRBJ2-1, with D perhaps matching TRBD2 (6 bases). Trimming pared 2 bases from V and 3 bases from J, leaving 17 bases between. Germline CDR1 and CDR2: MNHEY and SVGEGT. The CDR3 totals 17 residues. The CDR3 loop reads CASSYPLGGGDYNEQFF. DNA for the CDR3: TGTGCCAGCAGTTACCCCCTCGGGGGTGGGGACTACAATGAGCAGTTCTTC.

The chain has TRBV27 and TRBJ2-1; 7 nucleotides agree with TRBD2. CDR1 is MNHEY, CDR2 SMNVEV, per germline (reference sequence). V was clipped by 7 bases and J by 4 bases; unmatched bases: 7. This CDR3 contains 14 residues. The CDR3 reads CASKRGDSYNEQFF. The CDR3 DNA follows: TGTGCCAGCAAACGGGGGGACTCTTACAATGAGCAGTTCTTC.